The next 25 T cell receptor beta chains were all read from a single sample in a study of cytomegalovirus exposure and HLA in healthy donors. Primers included in the PCR were 60 Vbeta and 13 Jbeta primers. Profiled with immunoSEQ multiplex PCR; TCRdb holds only in-frame clones, not every one. The top ten hold 2.7% of the sample, which has about 130,000 clones, around 80% seen once. Material for sequencing was PBMCs. These receptors were obtained from a boy younger than 10 in good health and CMV-seronegative.

The chain employs TRBV7-6 and TRBJ1-4, with TRBD1 identical over 8 bases. V trimming: 1 base; J trimming: 14 bases; junction bases outside the gene matches: 6. This CDR3 region has 13 residues. The germline gives CDR1 SGHVS, CDR2 FNYEAQ. The CDR3 coding sequence is TGTGCCAGCAGCTTAGAAGGCAGGGGGCGGCTGTTTTTT. Its translation: CASSLEGRGRLFF.

The chain uses TRBV10-1 and TRBJ2-1, with D tentatively TRBD2 (6 bases). The CDR3 spans 14 residues. Germline values: CDR1 WNHNN, CDR2 SYGVQD (reference sequence). V shed 6 bases and J shed 10 bases, with 19 bases lying between them. CDR3 sequence reads: CASSPLRGIQEQFF. CDR3 coding DNA: TGCGCCAGCAGCCCTTTACGCGGGATCCAAGAGCAGTTCTTC.

The chain joins TRBV6-6 to TRBJ1-2; D is possibly TRBD1 (6 bases). Germline V gives CDR1 MNHNY, CDR2 SVGAGI (reference sequence). Trimming left V 5 bases short and J 5 bases short, with 12 bases between. CDR3 length: 13 amino acids. The DNA of the CDR3 is TGTGCCAGCAGTGTTGGACAGAGATATGGCTACACCTTC. It codes for CASSVGQRYGYTF.

V is TRBV11-3 and J is TRBJ2-7; TRBD1 might be the D (6 bases). The V end lost 1 base, the J end lost 7 bases, and 11 bases lay between the germline ends. The CDR3 has 13 residues. Germline CDR1 SGHNT, CDR2 YENEEA. CDR3 nucleotides: TGTGCCAGCAGCTTAGCAGGGGCCTCAGAGCAGTACGTC. Translation gives CASSLAGASEQYV.

The rearrangement joins TRBV7-9 to TRBJ2-7; 8 bases map to TRBD1. Germline trimming cut 5 bases from V and 3 bases from J; bases unmatched to any gene: 6. CDR3 length: 14 amino acids. Germline assignment: CDR1 SEHNR and CDR2 FQNEAQ (reference sequence). CDR3 nucleotide sequence: TGTGCCAGCAGCCCAGGGGACAGGAGCTACGAGCAGTACTTC. Its translation is CASSPGDRSYEQYF.

The J gene is TRBJ2-2, the V gene TRBV28, with TRBD2 matching 7 bases. Losses at the gene ends were 6 bases for V and 1 base for J; bases not matched to a gene: 14. The CDR3 has 18 residues. Germline V lookup: CDR1 MDHEN, CDR2 SYDVKM. The CDR3 bases are TGTGCCAGCAGCTGGGTGGGCCCAGCGGGAAGGAACACCGGGGAGCTGTTTTTT. Its protein product is CASSWVGPAGRNTGELFF. Looking up the rest from reference TRBV28 and TRBJ2-2 gives the full variable domain: DVKVTQSSRYLVKRTGEKVFLECVQDMDHENMFWYRQDPGLGLRLIYFSYDVKMKEKGDIPEGYSVSREKKERFSLILESASTNQTSMYLCASSWVGPAGRNTGELFFGEGSRLTVL.

This clone has a handful of counts. The chain recombines TRBV5-6 with TRBJ1-1; possible D gene TRBD1, 6 bases. Per the germline V gene, CDR1 is SGHDT and CDR2 is YYEEEE. V was clipped by 3 bases and J by 4 bases, with 13 bases between them. The CDR3 contains 14 residues. In DNA form, the CDR3 reads TGTGCCAGCAGCTGGCGGGGGCAGGGCACTGAAGCTTTCTTT. Translated, it gives CASSWRGQGTEAFF.

The chain is built from TRBV6-5 and TRBJ1-5; possibly TRBD1 for D (6 bases). Germline CDR1 reads MNHEY; CDR2 reads SVGAGI. Trimming shortened V by 6 bases and J by 1 base, and 10 bases separated the two germline ends. The CDR3 runs to 14 residues. The CDR3 region is CASSSQGSNQPQHF. For the CDR3, the DNA is TGTGCCAGCAGCTCACAGGGAAGCAATCAGCCCCAGCATTTT.

The chain uses TRBV7-9 and TRBJ1-2; a possible D gene is TRBD1 (5 bases). The CDR3 has 16 amino acids. Germline V gene sequence: CDR1 SEHNR, CDR2 FQNEAQ (reference sequence). The V end was cut by 5 bases, the J end by 3 bases, with 19 bases between. CDR3 region: CASSHVPGGVDYGYTF. In nucleotides, the CDR3 is TGTGCCAGCAGCCACGTACCGGGGGGAGTTGACTATGGCTACACCTTC.

V and J are TRBV7-3 and TRBJ1-1; weak D call: TRBD1 (6 bases). The CDR3 loop spans 15 amino acids. Germline CDR1 is SGHTA and CDR2 is FQGTGA. V gave up 1 base and J gave up 8 bases, with 17 bases separating them. The CDR3 sequence: CASSLIGGASQEAFF. DNA of the CDR3: TGTGCCAGCAGCTTAATCGGGGGGGCGTCACAGGAAGCTTTCTTT.

This clone was seen a single time. This chain uses TRBV4-2 with TRBJ1-2, with no clear D. V lost 0 bases and J 1 base, leaving 12 bases between the germline ends. From germline, CDR1 is LGHNA and CDR2 YNFKEQ. The CDR3 has 16 amino acids. CDR3 DNA sequence: TGTGCCAGCAGCCAAGATGAGGTGGGGAGTAACTATGGCTACACCTTC. Encoded protein: CASSQDEVGSNYGYTF.

V is TRBV2 and J is TRBJ2-5, with TRBD2 identical over 9 bases. The germline CDR1 and CDR2 sequences are SNHLY and FYNNEI. V trimming: 2 bases; J trimming: 3 bases; junction bases outside the gene matches: 16. The CDR3 has 19 residues. CDR3 in DNA: TGTGCCAGCAGTGAAAGGGGGACTAGCCGCGTGGGAATTAAAGAGACCCAGTACTTC. Amino acids: CASSERGTSRVGIKETQYF.

The rearrangement uses TRBV2 and TRBJ1-5, with D maybe TRBD1 (6 bases). This CDR3 is built from 13 residues. Trimming left V 4 bases short and J 4 bases short, with 8 bases between. Germline CDR1 and CDR2: SNHLY and FYNNEI. The CDR3 DNA reads TGTGCCAGCAGTGGGACAGATAATCAGCCCCAGCATTTT. Its translation is CASSGTDNQPQHF.

This clone was observed a single time. The rearrangement uses TRBV5-4 and TRBJ2-7, with D tentatively TRBD1 (5 bases). The CDR3 length is 14 residues. Trimming left V 0 bases short and J 3 bases short, with 10 bases between. Per the germline V gene, CDR1 is SGHNT and CDR2 is YYREEE (reference sequence). CDR3 DNA: TGTGCCAGCAGCTTGGACAGGAATCACTACGAGCAGTACGTC. It translates to CASSLDRNHYEQYV.

CDR3 DNA: TGCGCCAGCAGCCTAAGACAGGGCTGGGATGCTTTCTTT. As protein: CASSLRQGWDAFF. This rearrangement joins TRBV4-1 to TRBJ1-1, with 7 bases that match TRBD1. This CDR3 spans 13 amino acids. The V gene end was trimmed by 4 bases and the J gene end by 11 bases; junction bases not matched to a gene: 10. CDR1 and CDR2 from the germline V gene are MGHRA and YSYEKL.

CDR3 in DNA: TGTGCCAGCATCGGAGACGGAGAGAACACTGAAGCTTTCTTT. Its translation is CASIGDGENTEAFF. The chain joins TRBV6-5 to TRBJ1-1; no reliable D call. The CDR3 has 14 residues. In germline, CDR1 is MNHEY, CDR2 SVGAGI. The ends were cut back, 7 bases at V and 1 base at J, with 13 bases in the middle.

J is TRBJ2-5 and V is TRBV5-6; 7 positions match TRBD1. Per the germline V gene, CDR1 is SGHDT and CDR2 is YYEEEE. The length of the CDR3 is 14 residues. The V and J ends lost 4 bases and 5 bases, in that order; junction bases with no gene match: 8. This CDR3 is CASSRTGAMETQYF. For the CDR3, the DNA is TGTGCCAGCAGCAGAACAGGGGCGATGGAGACCCAGTACTTC.

V and J are TRBV5-1 and TRBJ1-2; 7 positions agree with TRBD1. Germline loops: CDR1 SGHRS, CDR2 YFSETQ. The CDR3 consists of 13 residues. Unmatched junction bases numbered 7, after V lost 5 bases and J lost 6 bases. CDR3 nucleotides: TGCGCCAGCAGACAAGGGACAGAGGATGGCTACACCTTC. The encoded protein is CASRQGTEDGYTF.

V is TRBV7-2 and J is TRBJ1-2; D is possibly TRBD1 (6 bases). Germline CDR1 reads SGHTA; CDR2 reads FQGNSA. Trimming pared 1 base from V and 8 bases from J, leaving 8 bases between. This CDR3 has 12 amino acids. As DNA, the CDR3 is TGTGCCAGCAGCTTAGGAGGGGGAGGCTACACCTTC. Protein product: CASSLGGGGYTF. The complete variable domain, with remaining parts taken from reference TRBV7-2 and TRBJ1-2, reads GAGVSQSPSNKVTEKGKDVELRCDPISGHTALYWYRQSLGQGLEFLIYFQGNSAPDKSGLPSDRFSAERTGGSVSTLTIQRTQQEDSAVYLCASSLGGGGYTFGSGTRLTVV.

This clone has only one observation. This chain links TRBV27 with TRBJ2-1, with TRBD1 matching 7 bases. CDR1 is MNHEY, CDR2 SMNVEV, per germline (reference sequence). This CDR3 has 17 amino acids. J was trimmed by 2 bases and V by 0 bases; bases with no gene match: 7. Here the CDR3 reads CASSLSPTGRAYNEQFF. In DNA, the CDR3 is TGTGCCAGCAGTTTATCACCGACAGGGAGAGCCTACAATGAGCAGTTCTTC.

The DNA for the CDR3 is TGTGCCAGCACGCTAGAGTCCCATCAGCCCCAGCATTTT. This translates into CASTLESHQPQHF. V and J are TRBV6-1 and TRBJ1-5; no clear D. The V end lost 7 bases, the J end lost 5 bases, and 12 bases lay between the germline ends. This CDR3 has 13 residues. Germline V gene lookup returns CDR1 MNHNS and CDR2 SASEGT.

The chain has TRBV29-1 and TRBJ2-3, with D possibly being TRBD1 (5 bases). The V gene's germline CDR1 is SQVTM and CDR2 ANQGSEA. The V gene lost 7 bases and the J gene lost 4 bases, with 9 bases spanning the gap. The CDR3 is 11 amino acids. CDR3 DNA sequence: TGCAGCGGGAAAGGGGCAGATACGCAGTATTTT. Its protein is CSGKGADTQYF.

The chain has TRBV28 and TRBJ1-1, with TRBD1 matching over 7 bases. Trimming at V came to 11 bases and at J to 0 bases, leaving 6 bases not matched to a gene. CDR3 length equals 13 residues. CDR1 is MDHEN and CDR2 is SYDVKM in the germline V gene. In DNA, the CDR3 is TGTGCCTGGTCGGACAGGATGAACACTGAAGCTTTCTTT. This gives the protein CAWSDRMNTEAFF. Full variable domain (outside the CDR3, taken from reference TRBV28 and TRBJ1-1): DVKVTQSSRYLVKRTGEKVFLECVQDMDHENMFWYRQDPGLGLRLIYFSYDVKMKEKGDIPEGYSVSREKKERFSLILESASTNQTSMYLCAWSDRMNTEAFFGQGTRLTVV.

CDR3 residues: CASSYVQYQPQHF. The CDR3 coding sequence is TGTGCCAGCAGTTACGTCCAGTATCAGCCCCAGCATTTT. The V and J genes are TRBV6-6 and TRBJ1-5; no firm D call. Germline loops: CDR1 MNHNY, CDR2 SVGAGI (reference sequence). Between the trimmed V and J ends, which lost 2 bases and 5 bases, there was a span of 7 bases. This CDR3 comprises 13 residues.

The V and J genes are TRBV2 and TRBJ1-3; D is possibly TRBD1 (5 bases). With 5 bases removed from V and 0 bases from J, the gap between germline ends came to 11 bases. From germline, CDR1 is SNHLY and CDR2 FYNNEI. The CDR3 is 15 residues long. CDR3 sequence: CASSQGSGSGNTIYF. The CDR3 region has the DNA TGTGCCAGCAGTCAGGGCTCGGGCTCTGGAAACACCATATATTTT.